This T cell receptor (beta chain) was sequenced during a study of blood T cell repertoires in COVID-19 (dated by TCRdb to the early 2020s). General notes on the study: For ImmuneRACE Cohort 3, a participant was defined as recovered based on two consecutive negative NP/OP PCR tests, clearance by a healthcare professional, or resolution of symptoms. Samples came from the ongoing ImmuneRACE study (first 160 participants) plus 1,254 subjects from 6 global collaborators. Samples covering the acute and convalescent phases of COVID-19 were provided by collaborators in the United States, Italy and Spain. Where available, HLA class I and class II types were obtained from metadata supplied by the sample provider rather than from assay-based typing. Nearly every sample came with metadata listing a de-identified subject ID, COVID-19 status, age in years and sex. A freely available public database, intended as a resource for researchers studying the immune response to SARS-CoV-2, is where the repertoires were released. The dataset comprised deeply sampled blood TCRbeta repertoires from subjects exposed to, actively infected with, or recovered from COVID-19. The material from the prospective study consisted of cDNA or gDNA derived from T cells, B-cell-depleted T cells, or PBMCs. The study at large found these results: The amount of clinical and demographic metadata varied by source and participant and was provided uncurated.

Enrolling through a virtual design, the prospective study's participants ranged in age from roughly 18 to 89 years and lived across roughly 24 United States geographic areas. In the prospective study, cohorts were assigned on the basis of participant-reported clinical history obtained from a screening survey and a study questionnaire. In the prospective study, whole blood, serum and a nasopharyngeal or oropharyngeal swab were collected from each participant by mobile phlebotomists. Additional blood draws and questionnaires over an approximately 2-month period could optionally be provided by prospective study participants. Blood samples from the prospective study were shipped frozen or at room temperature prior to DNA extraction. About this clone itself: The antigen it binds to is not known. No quality values exist for individual bases; no much larger clone is one base distant.

TCRbeta CDR3 regions were amplified from genomic DNA by means of the immunoSEQ Assay, a bias-controlled multiplex PCR. The authors processed their data as follows. Nucleated cell counts per sample were estimated from amplification of reference gene primers within the assay. Sequence reads were collapsed and filtered to measure the absolute abundance of every unique TCRbeta CDR3 rearrangement. For each sample, productive Simpson clonality was calculated as the square root of Simpson's diversity index across productive rearrangements. The immuneACCESS repertoire file appears here via TCRdb, limited to in-frame rearrangements. These files lack a portion of the clones; in checked studies, under half of the deficit traces to unresolved V genes, and the cause of the others is not known. For V, J and clone size, that table is used; D and trimming come from the DNA. For this sample there are over 250,000 clones; 70% to 90% appear just once. The ten top clones hold roughly 2% of the sample.

The sequence came from a woman aged 55-70 years in a cohort exposed to, infected with or recovered from COVID-19 (not recorded which). The sequencing input was PBMCs or T cells enriched from blood (not recorded which).

Here is the DNA: TGTGCCAGCAGCGTAGAGGGACAGGGGGTAGGGGAAAAACTGTTTTTT. This is translated as CASSVEGQGVGEKLFF. Recombination joined TRBV9 with TRBJ1-4; TRBD1 lines up with 11 middle nucleotides. V and J are trimmed by 0 bases and 8 bases, and the gene matches miss 6 bases of the junction. The CDR3 runs 16 amino acids, cysteine and phenylalanine included. Here the CDR3 DNA is all that survives: 48 bases in frame from base 1. The germline V gene encodes CDR1 SGDLS and CDR2 YYNGEE.